The clone carrying this TCR beta chain was seen more than once but under ten times. TCRdb re-called the 5' RACE reads with MiXCR, one entry per CDR3 protein. The top ten hold about a fifth of the sample, which has about 430,000 distinct CDR3 sequences, roughly 18% seen once. Germline V gene lookup returns CDR1 LNHNV and CDR2 YYDKDF (reference sequence). V was cut by 0 bases and J by 5 bases, with 16 bases left in between. This CDR3 spans 16 amino acids. This sample was included in a study of T-cell memory formation after mild COVID-19. The origin of this receptor is a man aged 18 to 29 who had mild COVID-19 (a few samples of this study predate the infection). Cell type and time point are not known. J is TRBJ2-5 and V is TRBV15; no definite D call. Sequencing was done on a sample of PBMCs or a T cell subset sorted from them (not recorded which). CDR3 DNA sequence: TGTGCCACCAGCAGAGATGGCGGCCGTCGGGCGGAGACCCAGTACTTC. Its translation is CATSRDGGRRAETQYF.